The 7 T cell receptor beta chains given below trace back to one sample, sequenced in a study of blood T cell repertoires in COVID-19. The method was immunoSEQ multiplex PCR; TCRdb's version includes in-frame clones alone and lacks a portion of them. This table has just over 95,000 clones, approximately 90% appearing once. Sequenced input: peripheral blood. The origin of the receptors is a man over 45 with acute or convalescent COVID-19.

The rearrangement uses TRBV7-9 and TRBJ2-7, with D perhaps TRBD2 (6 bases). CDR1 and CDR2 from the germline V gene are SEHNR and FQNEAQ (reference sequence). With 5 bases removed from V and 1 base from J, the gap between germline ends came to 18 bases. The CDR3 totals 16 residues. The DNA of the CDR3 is TGTGCCAGCAGCCCAGCGCGGGGAGTAGGGTCCTACGAGCAGTACTTC. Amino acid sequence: CASSPARGVGSYEQYF.

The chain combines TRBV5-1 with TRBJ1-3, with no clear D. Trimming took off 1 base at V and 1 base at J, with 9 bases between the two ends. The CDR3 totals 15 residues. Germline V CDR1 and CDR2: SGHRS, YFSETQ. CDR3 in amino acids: CASSLIPGSGNTIYF. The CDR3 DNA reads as TGCGCCAGCAGCTTGATTCCCGGGTCTGGAAACACCATATATTTT.

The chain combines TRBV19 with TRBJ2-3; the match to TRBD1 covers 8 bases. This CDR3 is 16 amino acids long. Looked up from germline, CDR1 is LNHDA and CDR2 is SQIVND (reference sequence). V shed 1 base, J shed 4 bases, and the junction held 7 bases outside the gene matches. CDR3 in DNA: TGTGCCAGTAGTATAGTAAGCACAGGGGGGTCAGATACGCAGTATTTT. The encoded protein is CASSIVSTGGSDTQYF.

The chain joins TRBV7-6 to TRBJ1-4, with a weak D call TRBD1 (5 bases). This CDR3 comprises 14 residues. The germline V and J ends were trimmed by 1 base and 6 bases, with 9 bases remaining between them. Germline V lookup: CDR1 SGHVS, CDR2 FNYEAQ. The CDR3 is CASSLDRHDEKLFF. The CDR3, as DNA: TGTGCCAGCAGCTTAGACAGGCACGATGAAAAACTGTTTTTT.

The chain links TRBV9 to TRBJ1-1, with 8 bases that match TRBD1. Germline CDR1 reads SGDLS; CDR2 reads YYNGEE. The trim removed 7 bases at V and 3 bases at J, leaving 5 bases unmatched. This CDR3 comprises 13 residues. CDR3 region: CASGQGPDTEAFF. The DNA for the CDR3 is TGTGCCAGCGGACAGGGACCGGACACTGAAGCTTTCTTT. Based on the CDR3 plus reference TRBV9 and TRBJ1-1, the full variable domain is DSGVTQTPKHLITATGQRVTLRCSPRSGDLSVYWYQQSLDQGLQFLIQYYNGEERAKGNILERFSAQQFPDLHSELNLSSLELGDSALYFCASGQGPDTEAFFGQGTRLTVV.

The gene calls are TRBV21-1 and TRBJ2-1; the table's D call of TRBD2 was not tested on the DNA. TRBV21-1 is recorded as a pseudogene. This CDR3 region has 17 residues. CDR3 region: CASSKGLAAGAGNEQFF. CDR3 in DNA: TGTGCCAGCAGCAAAGGTTTGGCAGCGGGAGCGGGGAATGAGCAGTTCTTC.

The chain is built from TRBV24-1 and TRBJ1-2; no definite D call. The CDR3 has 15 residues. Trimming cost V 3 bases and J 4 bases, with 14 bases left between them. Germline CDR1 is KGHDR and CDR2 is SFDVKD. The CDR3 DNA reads TGTGCCACCAGTGATGATGACCGGGGTGTCTATGGCTACACCTTC. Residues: CATSDDDRGVYGYTF.